The clone carrying this T cell receptor beta chain appeared a few times. Its cognate antigen is unknown. These data are taken from a study of T cells in Graves' hyperthyroidism and ophthalmopathy. As for the study in general: Peripheral blood was taken when the disease was first diagnosed, before any treatment began.

From germline, CDR1 is LGHDT and CDR2 YNNKEL (reference sequence). There are 22 residues in the CDR3. Trimming removed 2 bases at V and 0 bases at J, with 29 bases between. General observations from the study: Patients with ophthalmopathy were separated from those with stable hyperthyroidism by a 13 V-J model.

The study left out patients who had uncontrolled infection, other autoimmune disease, pregnancy or lactation. The PBMCs studied were ones that came from roughly 9.1 ml fresh peripheral blood. Researchers took RNA transcripts and amplified the TCR beta CDR3 regions from them. In the first-round RT-PCR of the TCR CDR3, the HTBI primer set was used. Each CDR3 protein gets one entry after TCRdb re-called the multiplex PCR reads with MiXCR. The repertoire holds roughly 350,000 distinct CDR3 sequences, with about 15% as singletons. The gene calls are TRBV3-1 and TRBJ2-1, with a possible D match to TRBD2 (6 bases). The specimen sequenced was blood. The sequence was obtained from a woman in her 30s with Graves' hyperthyroidism. As DNA, the CDR3 is TGTGCCAGCAGCCAATATGTCCGGGCGGGAACTCGTTACTCGAGCTCCTACAATGAGCAGTTCTTC. This translates into CASSQYVRAGTRYSSSYNEQFF.